This TCR beta chain derives from a study of OX40 agonist ivuxolimab in advanced cancers. Across the whole study: Patient treatment consisted of intravenous ivuxolimab administration every 2 weeks at 0.01 to 10 mg/kg.

The CDR3 consists of 15 residues. V lost 0 bases to trimming and J lost 1 base; unmatched junction nucleotides: 1. Germline V gene sequence: CDR1 MNHNY, CDR2 SVGAGI (reference sequence). Generated by immunoSEQ multiplex PCR, the TCRdb table keeps only in-frame clones and is missing some. The sample records around 81,000 clones, about 80% being singletons. The clonotype originates from an adult with an advanced solid tumor such as melanoma, head and neck, liver or kidney cancer. The material sequenced was CD4+ or CD8+ T cells sorted from blood, taken in a trial of the OX40 agonist ivuxolimab. The chain couples TRBV6-6 to TRBJ2-5; 8 bases line up with TRBD1. CDR3 sequence: CASSYSGQAQETQYF. Here the CDR3 DNA reads TGTGCCAGCAGTTACTCGGGACAGGCCCAAGAGACCCAGTACTTC.